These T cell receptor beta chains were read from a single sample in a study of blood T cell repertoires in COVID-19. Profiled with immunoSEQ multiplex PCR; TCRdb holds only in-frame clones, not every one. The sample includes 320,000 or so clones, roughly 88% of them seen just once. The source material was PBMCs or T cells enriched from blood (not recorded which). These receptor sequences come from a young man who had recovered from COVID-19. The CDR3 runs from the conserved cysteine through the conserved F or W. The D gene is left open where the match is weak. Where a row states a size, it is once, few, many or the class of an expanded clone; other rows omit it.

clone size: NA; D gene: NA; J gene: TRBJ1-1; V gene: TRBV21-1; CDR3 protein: CASSRGQGKNTEAFF; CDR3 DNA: TGTGCCAGCAGCAGAGGACAGGGCAAGAACACTGAAGCTTTCTTT
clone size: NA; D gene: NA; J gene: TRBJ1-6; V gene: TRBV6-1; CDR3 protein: CASSEVGWINSPLHF; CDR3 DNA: TGTGCCAGCAGTGAAGTGGGCTGGATCAATTCACCCCTCCACTTT
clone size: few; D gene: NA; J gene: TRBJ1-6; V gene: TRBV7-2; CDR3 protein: CASSPSRPTSGSYNSPLHF; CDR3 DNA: TGTGCCAGCAGTCCATCACGGCCCACTAGTGGGTCCTATAATTCACCCCTCCACTTT
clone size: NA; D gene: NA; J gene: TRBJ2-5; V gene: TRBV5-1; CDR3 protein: CASSLEGLGETQYF; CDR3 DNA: TGCGCCAGCAGCTTGGAGGGGTTGGGGGAGACCCAGTACTTC
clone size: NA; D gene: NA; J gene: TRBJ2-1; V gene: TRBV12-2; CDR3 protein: CASRSGLAGGLQFF; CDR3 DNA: TGTGCAAGTCGCTCAGGACTAGCGGGGGGGCTTCAGTTCTTC
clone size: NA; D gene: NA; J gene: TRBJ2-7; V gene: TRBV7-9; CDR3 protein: CASSLDSTYEQYF; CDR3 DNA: TGTGCCAGCAGCTTGGACAGCACCTACGAGCAGTACTTC
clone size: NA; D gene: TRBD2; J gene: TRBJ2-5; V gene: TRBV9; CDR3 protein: CASSVGTSGEQYF; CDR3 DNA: TGTGCCAGCAGCGTAGGGACTAGCGGGGAACAGTACTTC
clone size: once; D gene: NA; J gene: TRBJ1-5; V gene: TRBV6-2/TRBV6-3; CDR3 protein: CASSWDINQPQHF; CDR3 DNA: TGTGCCAGCAGCTGGGACATAAATCAGCCCCAGCATTTT
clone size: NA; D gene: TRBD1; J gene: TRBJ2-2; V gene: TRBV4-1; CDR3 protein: CASSRDRGLGTGELFF; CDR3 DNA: TGCGCCAGCAGCCGGGACAGGGGGCTAGGGACCGGGGAGCTGTTTTTT
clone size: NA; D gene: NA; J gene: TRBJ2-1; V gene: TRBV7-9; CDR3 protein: CASSFSQLYNEQFF; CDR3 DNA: TGTGCCAGCAGCTTTAGTCAACTCTACAATGAGCAGTTCTTC
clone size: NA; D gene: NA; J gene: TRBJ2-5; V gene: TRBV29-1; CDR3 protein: CSVLSGNPTQYF; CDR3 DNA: TGCAGTGTCCTTAGCGGCAACCCGACCCAGTACTTC
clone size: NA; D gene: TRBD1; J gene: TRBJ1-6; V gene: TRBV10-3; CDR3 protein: CAIKGAVYNSPLHF; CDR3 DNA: TGTGCCATCAAGGGGGCAGTGTATAATTCACCCCTCCACTTT
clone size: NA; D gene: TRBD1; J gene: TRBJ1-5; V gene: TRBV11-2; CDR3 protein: CASSLGPDRVGVNQPQHF; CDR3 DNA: TGTGCCAGCAGCTTAGGCCCGGACAGGGTTGGTGTCAATCAGCCCCAGCATTTT
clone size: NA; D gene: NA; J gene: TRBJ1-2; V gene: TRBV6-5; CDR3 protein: CASSYTQGQNYGYTF; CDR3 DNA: TGTGCCAGCAGTTACACGCAGGGGCAAAACTATGGCTACACCTTC
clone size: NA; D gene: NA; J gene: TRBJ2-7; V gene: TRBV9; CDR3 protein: CASSRSISYEQYF; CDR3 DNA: TGTGCCAGCAGTCGCAGTATTTCCTACGAGCAGTACTTC
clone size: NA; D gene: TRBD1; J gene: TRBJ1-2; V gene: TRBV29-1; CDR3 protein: CSVEESAGGDYGYTF; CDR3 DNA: TGCAGCGTTGAAGAGTCGGCAGGGGGAGACTATGGCTACACCTTC
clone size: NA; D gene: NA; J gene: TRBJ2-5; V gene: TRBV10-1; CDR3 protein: CASSESLTRRETQYF; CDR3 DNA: TGCGCCAGCAGTGAGTCACTGACCCGCAGGGAGACCCAGTACTTC
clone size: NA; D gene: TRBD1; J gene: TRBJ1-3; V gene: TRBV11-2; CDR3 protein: CASSTYRGLTSGNTIYF; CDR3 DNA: TGTGCCAGCAGCACCTACAGGGGGTTAACCTCTGGAAACACCATATATTTT
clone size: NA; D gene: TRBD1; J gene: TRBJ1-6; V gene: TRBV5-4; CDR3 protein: CASSLQQGARNNSPLHF; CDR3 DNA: TGTGCCAGCAGCTTGCAACAGGGGGCTCGAAATAATTCACCCCTCCACTTT
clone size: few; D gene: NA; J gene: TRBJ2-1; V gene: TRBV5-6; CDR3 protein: CASSLPGQPPHNEQFF; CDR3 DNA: TGTGCCAGCAGCCTCCCAGGGCAGCCCCCCCACAATGAGCAGTTCTTC
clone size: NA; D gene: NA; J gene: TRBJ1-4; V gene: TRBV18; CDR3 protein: CASSPQVGRLFF; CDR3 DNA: TGTGCCAGCTCACCACAGGTCGGGAGACTGTTTTTT
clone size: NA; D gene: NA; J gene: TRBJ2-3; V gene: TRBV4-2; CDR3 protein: CASSQGVSGQHLTDTQYF; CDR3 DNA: TGTGCCAGCAGCCAAGGTGTTAGTGGACAGCACCTCACAGATACGCAGTATTTT
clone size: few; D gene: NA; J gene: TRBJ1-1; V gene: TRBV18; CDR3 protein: CASSPPGQLYSTAFF; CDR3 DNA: TGTGCCAGCTCACCACCCGGACAGCTCTACTCAACGGCTTTCTTT
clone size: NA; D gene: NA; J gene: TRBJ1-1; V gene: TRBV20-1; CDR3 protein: CSATGDTEAFF; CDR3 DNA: TGCAGTGCTACAGGGGACACTGAAGCTTTCTTT
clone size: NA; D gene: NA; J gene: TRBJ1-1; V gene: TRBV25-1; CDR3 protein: CASSQGAEAFF; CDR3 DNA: TGTGCCAGCAGTCAGGGCGCCGAAGCTTTCTTT
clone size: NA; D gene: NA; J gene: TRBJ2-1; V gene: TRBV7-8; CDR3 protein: CASSLSGGAADEQFF; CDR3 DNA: TGTGCCAGCAGCTTAAGTGGGGGGGCCGCCGATGAGCAGTTCTTC
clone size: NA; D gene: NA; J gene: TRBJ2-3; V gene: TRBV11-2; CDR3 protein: CASSLLASTDTQYF; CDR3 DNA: TGTGCCAGCAGCTTACTAGCTAGCACAGATACGCAGTATTTT
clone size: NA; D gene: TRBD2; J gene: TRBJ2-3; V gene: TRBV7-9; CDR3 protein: CASSLIVAGGPLSDTQYF; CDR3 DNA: TGTGCCAGCAGCTTAATTGTAGCGGGGGGGCCGTTGTCAGATACGCAGTATTTT
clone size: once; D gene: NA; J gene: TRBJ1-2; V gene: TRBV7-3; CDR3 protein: CASSLGTGAYGYTF; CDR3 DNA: TGTGCCAGCAGCTTAGGGACGGGAGCATATGGCTACACCTTC
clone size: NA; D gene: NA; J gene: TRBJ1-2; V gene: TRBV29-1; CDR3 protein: CSVERWEGSNYGYTF; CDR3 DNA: TGCAGCGTTGAAAGGTGGGAGGGCTCTAACTATGGCTACACCTTC
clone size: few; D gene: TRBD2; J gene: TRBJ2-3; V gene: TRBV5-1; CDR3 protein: CASRDGRVTDTQYF; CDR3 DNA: TGCGCCAGCAGGGATGGGAGGGTCACAGATACGCAGTATTTT
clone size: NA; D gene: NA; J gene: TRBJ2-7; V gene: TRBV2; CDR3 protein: CASSEMGSPYEQYF; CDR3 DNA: TGTGCCAGCAGTGAAATGGGCAGCCCCTACGAGCAGTACTTC
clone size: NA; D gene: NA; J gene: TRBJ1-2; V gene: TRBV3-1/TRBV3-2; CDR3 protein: CASWGQGVDGYTF; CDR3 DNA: TGTGCCAGCTGGGGTCAGGGCGTGGATGGCTACACCTTC
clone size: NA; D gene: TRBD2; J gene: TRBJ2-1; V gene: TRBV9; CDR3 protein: CASSVGAGGPAEQFF; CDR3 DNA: TGTGCCAGCAGCGTAGGTGCGGGGGGGCCGGCTGAGCAGTTCTTC
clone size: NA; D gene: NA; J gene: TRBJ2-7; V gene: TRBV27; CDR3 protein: CASSLSRTEPYEQYF; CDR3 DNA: TGTGCCAGCAGTTTATCTAGGACTGAGCCCTACGAGCAGTACTTC
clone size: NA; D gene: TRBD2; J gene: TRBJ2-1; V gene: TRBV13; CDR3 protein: CASSLGGAGFF; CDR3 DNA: TGTGCCAGCAGCCTCGGGGGGGCCGGGTTCTTC
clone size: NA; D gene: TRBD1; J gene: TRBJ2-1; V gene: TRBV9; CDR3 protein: CASSTGQSSYNEQFF; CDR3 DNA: TGTGCCAGCAGCACGGGACAGAGCTCCTACAATGAGCAGTTCTTC
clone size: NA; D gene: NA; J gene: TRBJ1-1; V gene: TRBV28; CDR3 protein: CASSVPTGMNTEAFF; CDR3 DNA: TGTGCCAGCAGTGTCCCTACCGGGATGAACACTGAAGCTTTCTTT
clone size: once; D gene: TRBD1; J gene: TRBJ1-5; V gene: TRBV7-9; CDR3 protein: CASSQQGFQPQHF; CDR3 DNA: TGTGCCAGCAGCCAACAGGGGTTTCAGCCCCAGCATTTT
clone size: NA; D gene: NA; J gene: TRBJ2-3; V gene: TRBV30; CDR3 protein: CAWSRLDPDTQYF; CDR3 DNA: TGTGCCTGGAGTAGACTAGACCCAGATACGCAGTATTTT
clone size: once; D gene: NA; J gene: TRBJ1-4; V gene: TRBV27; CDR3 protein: CASSSPGEKLFF; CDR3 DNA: TGTGCCAGCAGTTCACCGGGGGAAAAACTGTTTTTT